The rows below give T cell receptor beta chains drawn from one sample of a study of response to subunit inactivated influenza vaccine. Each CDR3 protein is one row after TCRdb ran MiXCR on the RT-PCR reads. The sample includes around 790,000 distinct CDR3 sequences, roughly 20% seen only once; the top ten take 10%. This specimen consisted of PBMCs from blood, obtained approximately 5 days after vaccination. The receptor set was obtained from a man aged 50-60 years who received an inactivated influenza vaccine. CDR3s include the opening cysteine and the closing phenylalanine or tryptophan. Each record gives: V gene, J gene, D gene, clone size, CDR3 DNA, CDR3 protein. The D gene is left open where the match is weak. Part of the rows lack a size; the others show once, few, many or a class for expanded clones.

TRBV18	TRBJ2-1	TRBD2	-	TGTGCCAGCTCACCGGTAGCTAGCGGGAGGGATGAGCAGTTCTTC	CASSPVASGRDEQFF
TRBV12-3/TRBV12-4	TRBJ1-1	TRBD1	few	TGTGCCAGCAGTTCCTCAGGGGGAGAAGCTTTCTTT	CASSSSGGEAFF
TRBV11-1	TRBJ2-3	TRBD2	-	TGTGCCAGCAGCCCTGGACTAGCGGGAGGTTGGGGCACAGATACGCAGTATTTT	CASSPGLAGGWGTDTQYF
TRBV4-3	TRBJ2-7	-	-	TGCGCCAGCAGCCAAGGGGCCCCCTACGAGCAGTACTTC	CASSQGAPYEQYF
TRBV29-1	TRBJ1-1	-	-	TGCAGCGTGGATAAGAACACTGAAGCTTTCTTT	CSVDKNTEAFF
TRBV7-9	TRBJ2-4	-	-	TGTGCCAGCTACCAGGACGGGCGAGTAGGCATTCAGTACTTC	CASYQDGRVGIQYF
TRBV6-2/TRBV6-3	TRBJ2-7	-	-	TGTGCCAGCAGCCCACGGCCGGACTACGAGCAGTACTTC	CASSPRPDYEQYF
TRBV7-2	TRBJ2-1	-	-	TGTGCCAGCAGCTTTCGATTGGGCGGGACGGGCGATGAGCAGTTCTTC	CASSFRLGGTGDEQFF
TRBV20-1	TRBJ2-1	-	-	TGCAGTGCTAGGTCGGATGAGCAGTTCTTC	CSARSDEQFF
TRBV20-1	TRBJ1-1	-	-	TGCAGTGCTAGTTTGACAGGACAGAACACTGAAGCTTTCTTT	CSASLTGQNTEAFF
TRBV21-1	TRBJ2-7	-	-	TGTGCCAGCAGCAACGGGGACAGGGGAAGGCCTCCTAAGCATTACGAGCAGTACTTC	CASSNGDRGRPPKHYEQYF
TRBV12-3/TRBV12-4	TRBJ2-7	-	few	TGTGCCAGCAGTAGTGATTGGTCCTACGAGCAGTACTTC	CASSSDWSYEQYF
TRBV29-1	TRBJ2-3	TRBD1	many	TGCAGCGTTCAACCGGGACAGAGCACAGATACGCAGTATTTT	CSVQPGQSTDTQYF
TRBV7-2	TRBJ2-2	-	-	TGTGCCAGCAGCCCAAACAGGGCCAACGGGGAGCTGTTTTTT	CASSPNRANGELFF
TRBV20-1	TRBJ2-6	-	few	TGCAGTGCTAGAGGACAGTTCTCTGGGGCCAACGTCCTGACTTTC	CSARGQFSGANVLTF
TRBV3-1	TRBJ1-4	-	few	TGTGCCAGCAGCCAAGTAATCACAGGGTTTGAAAAACTGTTTTTT	CASSQVITGFEKLFF
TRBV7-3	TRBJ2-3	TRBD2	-	TGTGCCAGCAGCTTAACGAAAGGACTAGGCACAGATACGCAGTATTTT	CASSLTKGLGTDTQYF
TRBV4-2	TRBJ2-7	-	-	TGTGCCAGCAGCCAAGTGGAACGTCGACGGAACGAGCAGTACTTC	CASSQVERRRNEQYF
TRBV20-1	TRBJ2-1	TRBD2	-	TGCAGTGCTAGAGATCCCGGGACTAGCGGCTACAATGAGCAGTTCTTC	CSARDPGTSGYNEQFF
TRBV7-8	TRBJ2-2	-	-	TGTGCCAGCGTACAGGGGAACACCGGGGAGCTGTTTTTT	CASVQGNTGELFF
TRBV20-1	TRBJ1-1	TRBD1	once	TGCAGTGCTAGAGTTTGGACAGGGGACACAAACACTGAAGCTTTCTTT	CSARVWTGDTNTEAFF
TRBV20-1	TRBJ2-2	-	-	TGCAGTGCTATCCGACAGTCCCCCGGGGAGCTGTTTTTT	CSAIRQSPGELFF
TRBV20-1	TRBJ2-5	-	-	TGCAGTGCGCTAGCCGGACAGTACCAAGAGACCCAGTACTTC	CSALAGQYQETQYF
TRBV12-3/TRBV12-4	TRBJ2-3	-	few	TGTGCCAGCAGTACTATACGCACAGATACGCAGTATTTT	CASSTIRTDTQYF
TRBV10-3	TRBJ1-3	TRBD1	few	TGTGCCATCAGTCCTACAACAGGGGAAGAGGGAAACACCATATATTTT	CAISPTTGEEGNTIYF
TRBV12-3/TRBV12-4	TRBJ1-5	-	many	TGTGCCAGCAGTCCAGGGGTTATAAGCAATCAGCCCCAGCATTTT	CASSPGVISNQPQHF
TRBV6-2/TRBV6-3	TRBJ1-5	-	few	TGTGCCAGCAGTCGGCGTCTCAGGGATAGCAATCAGCCCCAGCATTTT	CASSRRLRDSNQPQHF
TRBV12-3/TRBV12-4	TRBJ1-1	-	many	TGCGCCAGCAGCCAGACAGGGAACACTGAAGCTTTCTTT	CASSQTGNTEAFF
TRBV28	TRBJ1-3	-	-	TGTGCCAGCAGGGGGAGGAGGATTCGTGACACCATATATTTT	CASRGRRIRDTIYF
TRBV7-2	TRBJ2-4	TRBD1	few	TGTGCCAGCAGCTTGGGCAGGACAGGGCCCCGAAGCTTC	CASSLGRTGPRSF
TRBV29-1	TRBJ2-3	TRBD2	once	TGCAGCGTGCACGTTGGTAGCGGGAGCACAGATACGCAGTATTTT	CSVHVGSGSTDTQYF
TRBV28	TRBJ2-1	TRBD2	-	TGTGCCAGCAGTTCGCTACTAGCGGGAGGGCCGGGTGAGCAGTTCTTC	CASSSLLAGGPGEQFF
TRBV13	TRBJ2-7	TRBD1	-	TGTGCCAGCAGCTTTCCCCCGGGACAGGGTACCACGACCTACGAGCAGTACTTC	CASSFPPGQGTTTYEQYF
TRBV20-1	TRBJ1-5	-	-	TGCAGTGCTTACGAGGGGTTCGGCAATCAGCCCCAGCATTTT	CSAYEGFGNQPQHF
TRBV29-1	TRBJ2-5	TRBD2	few	TGCAGCGTAGTAGCGGGGTGGGAGACCCAGTACTTC	CSVVAGWETQYF
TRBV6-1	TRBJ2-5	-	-	TGTGCCAGCAGAAGAATCCTCCAAGAGACCCAGTACTTC	CASRRILQETQYF
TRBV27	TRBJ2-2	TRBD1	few	TGTGCCAGCAGTTTACGGGACAGGTATACCACCGGGGAGCTGTTTTTT	CASSLRDRYTTGELFF
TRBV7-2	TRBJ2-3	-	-	TGTGCCAGCAGCCCCGGCTGGGAAGATACGCAGTATTTT	CASSPGWEDTQYF
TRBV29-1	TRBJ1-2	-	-	TGCAGCGTTGAAATTTCGGGCGGCTATGGCTACACCTTC	CSVEISGGYGYTF
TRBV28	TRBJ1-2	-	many	TGTGCCAGCAGTTCCCCACCTGGGTACTATGGCTACACCTTC	CASSSPPGYYGYTF
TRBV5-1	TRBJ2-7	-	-	TGCGCCAGCAGCTTTCTGACAGTCGGATACGAGCAGTACTTC	CASSFLTVGYEQYF